The entry below describes one T cell receptor beta chain. The data belong to a study of blood T cell repertoires in COVID-19. At the level of the study: COVID-19 samples from acute and convalescent phases originated in the United States, Italy and Spain. T cells, B-cell-depleted T cells, or PBMCs supplied cDNA or gDNA.

Source study methods: Estimation of nucleated cell counts was performed using reference gene primer amplification. Assay: immunoSEQ multiplex PCR; the TCRdb copy retains only in-frame clones and omits some. Clone size and the V and J calls come from that table; the DNA yielded D and trimming. The table lists about 55,000 clones, over 75% of them singletons, with 6.2% in the top ten. The CDR3 length is 16 residues. Germline values: CDR1 SGHTS, CDR2 YDEGEE. The junction had 4 bases not matched to a gene; V was cut back by 0 bases and J by 1 base. This clonotype was obtained from a middle-aged man with acute or convalescent COVID-19. V and J are TRBV5-8 and TRBJ2-1; 7 nucleotides align to TRBD1. What was sequenced was peripheral blood. Here the CDR3 reads CASSLEQGVSYNEQFF. In nucleotides, the CDR3 is TGTGCCAGCAGCTTGGAGCAGGGGGTATCCTACAATGAGCAGTTCTTC.